This T cell receptor (beta chain) was identified during a study of T cell responses to AZD1222 COVID-19 vaccine (dated by TCRdb to the early 2020s). Concerning the study at large: AZD1222 recipients whose second dose came at about 4 weeks and those whose second dose came at about 12 weeks were combined into one group, since spike-specific TCR depth and breadth did not differ between the two schedules. Trial participants were enrolled by age into 18-55, 56-69 and 70-plus year subgroups, with roughly 160, 29 and 62 TCR-sequenced participants respectively. A total of more than 230 trial participants underwent TCR sequencing, of whom approximately 210 received two doses of AZD1222 and about 25 received two doses of the MenACWY control vaccine.

As for this clone: What antigen it recognizes has not been identified. No clone much larger than this one lies a single base away; base qualities are absent.

Compared with germline, V lacks 4 bases and J lacks 1 base; bases without a gene match: 9. For CDR1 and CDR2, the germline V gene lists MNHEY and SVGEGT. From cysteine to phenylalanine, the CDR3 is 17 amino acids long. The DNA shown is the 51-base CDR3, in frame from base 1. The CDR3 regions of human TCRbeta chains were analyzed by immunosequencing. Regarding the original processing steps: Repertoire TCRs were checked for matches against a reference library of SARS-CoV-2-specific TCRs that had been generated using the MIRA antigen-specificity platform. Breadth was defined as the fraction of unique TCRs that were SARS-CoV-2-associated. Depth was defined as the fraction of total T cells that were SARS-CoV-2-associated. Each spike-specific TCR was assigned to its reactive spike region and to a CD4 or CD8 class using the MIRA data. Log10-transformed breadth and depth values were compared by one-way ANOVA with Sidak's multiple comparisons tests. TCRdb limited this immuneACCESS table to in-frame rearrangements with V and J called. A share of clones is missing; checked studies link under half to unresolved V genes, and the rest is unexplained. V, J and clone size are those of that table, while D and trimming were read from the DNA. The sample table records some 120,000 clones; approximately 85% of these occur just once. Roughly 9.1% of the sample belongs to the ten largest clones.

Per the publication, the time point label means: baseline before first vaccination. Vaccinee samples came from UK trials COV001 and COV002, including a single-blind randomized controlled phase 2/3 trial of AZD1222 (ChAdOx1 nCoV-19) in healthy adults. Trial participant PBMC samples were collected at day 0 and day 28 after the second dose for TCRbeta chain sequencing. The paper as a whole reports these results and caveats: In the small 56-69-year group, the increase in depth fell short of significance, most likely because of low power. Conclusions about previously exposed vaccinees were limited because only a handful of AZD1222 recipients were SARS-CoV-2 seropositive at baseline. Reportedly, almost half of the unique spike-specific TCRs recognized epitopes lying outside the regions that are mutated in the B.1.351 and B.1.1.7 variants. Participants were mostly white British and included more females than males, and it was suggested by the authors that clonal diversity may have been underestimated. Vaccine-associated CD4 TCRs spanned the whole spike protein, with dominant responses in regions 160-218 and 743-854. Because no day 14 peak-response samples were available, the repertoires could be characterized only after the peak T cell response. After two AZD1222 doses, both the breadth and the depth of spike-specific TCRs were significantly higher than at day 0 and than in MenACWY recipients.

This sequence was found in an adult in good health. Sequenced here: peripheral blood, sampled on day 0 of AZD1222 vaccination. The rearrangement joined TRBV6-2 or TRBV6-3 to TRBJ1-1, with 10 bases in between that match TRBD1. Here the CDR3 is given as CASSSPDRGRGNTEAFF. The bases read TGTGCCAGCAGTTCCCCCGACAGGGGGCGCGGGAACACTGAAGCTTTCTTT.